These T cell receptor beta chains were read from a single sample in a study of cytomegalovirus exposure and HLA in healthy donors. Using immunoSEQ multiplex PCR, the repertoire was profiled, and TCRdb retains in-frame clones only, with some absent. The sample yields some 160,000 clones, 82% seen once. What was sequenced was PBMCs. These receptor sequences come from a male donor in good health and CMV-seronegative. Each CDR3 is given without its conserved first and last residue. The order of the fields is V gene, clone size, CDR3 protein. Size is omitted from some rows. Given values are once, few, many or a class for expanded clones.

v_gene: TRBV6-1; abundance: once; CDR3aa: ASGGGVYEQY
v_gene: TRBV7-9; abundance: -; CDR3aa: ASSVGTGGGQETQY
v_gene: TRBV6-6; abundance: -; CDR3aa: ASSYDGLTGELF
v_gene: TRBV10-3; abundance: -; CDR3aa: AISEGLWANQPQH
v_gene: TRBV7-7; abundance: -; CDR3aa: ASSWTGDAETQY
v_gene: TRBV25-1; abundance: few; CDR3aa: ASRRGGDEQF
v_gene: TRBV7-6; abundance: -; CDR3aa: ASSLGAGGELF
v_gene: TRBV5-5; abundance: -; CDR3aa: ASSLTGTTETQY
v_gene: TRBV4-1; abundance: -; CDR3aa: ASSQDPVGRDRVFTGELF
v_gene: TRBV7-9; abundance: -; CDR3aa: ASSLSGQGDEQY
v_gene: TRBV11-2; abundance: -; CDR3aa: ASSGRGLARLTTGELF
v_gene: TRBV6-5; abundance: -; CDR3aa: ASTRGWGTEAF
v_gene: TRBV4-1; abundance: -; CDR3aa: ATAGTGELF
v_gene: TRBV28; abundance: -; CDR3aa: ASSLRQAAYNSPLH
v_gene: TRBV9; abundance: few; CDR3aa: ASSLGGAGSPEAF
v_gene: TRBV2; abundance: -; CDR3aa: ASSLISGDYWPYEQY
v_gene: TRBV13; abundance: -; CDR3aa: ASSIQGTWGETQY
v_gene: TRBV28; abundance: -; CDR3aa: ASSISQGPGYT
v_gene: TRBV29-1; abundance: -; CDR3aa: SVVRTENYEQY
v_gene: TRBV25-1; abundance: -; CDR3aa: ASSESAGITEAF
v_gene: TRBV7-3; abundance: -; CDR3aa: ASSLSPDQPQH
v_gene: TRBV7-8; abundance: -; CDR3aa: ASSPGEGVNSNQPQH
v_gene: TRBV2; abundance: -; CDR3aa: ASNAGSWAGGFYGYT
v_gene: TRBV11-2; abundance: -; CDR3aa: ASNDLDWEDTQY
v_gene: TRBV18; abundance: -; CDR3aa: ASSPRTGGNEKLF
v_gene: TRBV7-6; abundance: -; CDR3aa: ASSMGHMNTEAF
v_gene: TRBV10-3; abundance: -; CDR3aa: AISAGQNYGYT
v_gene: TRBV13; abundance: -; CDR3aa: ASSNSQGTGRETQY
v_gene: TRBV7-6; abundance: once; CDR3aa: ASSPRDTNTEAF
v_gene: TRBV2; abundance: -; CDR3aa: ASGAPVLAGGPGGELF
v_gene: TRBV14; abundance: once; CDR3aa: ASSLSDRGRGYT
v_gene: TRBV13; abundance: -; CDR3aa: ASSLNTKETQY
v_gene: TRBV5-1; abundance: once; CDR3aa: ASSLVGTGGARGYT
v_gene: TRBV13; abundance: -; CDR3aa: ASSPGAGVGVEQF